These 8 T cell receptor beta chains were all obtained from the same sample, sequenced in a study of OX40 agonist ivuxolimab in advanced cancers. Using immunoSEQ multiplex PCR, the repertoire was profiled, and TCRdb retains in-frame clones only, with some absent. Of 100,000 to 150,000 clones listed, around 92% are singletons. Sample: CD4+ or CD8+ T cells sorted from blood, taken in a trial of the OX40 agonist ivuxolimab. Source of these receptors: an adult with an advanced solid tumor such as melanoma, head and neck, liver or kidney cancer.

This clone occurred a few times. Other nucleotide sequences in the sample specify the same CDR3. The V call is TRBV9, the J call TRBJ2-1; 11 bases agree with TRBD2. Germline assignment: CDR1 SGDLS and CDR2 YYNGEE. The CDR3 has 16 residues. The trim removed 4 bases at V and 1 base at J, leaving 4 bases unmatched. The CDR3 is CASSRGTSGSYNEQFF. The CDR3 region has the DNA TGTGCCAGCAGCCGTGGGACTAGCGGTTCCTACAATGAGCAGTTCTTC. Supplemented by reference TRBV9 and TRBJ2-1, the full variable domain reads DSGVTQTPKHLITATGQRVTLRCSPRSGDLSVYWYQQSLDQGLQFLIQYYNGEERAKGNILERFSAQQFPDLHSELNLSSLELGDSALYFCASSRGTSGSYNEQFFGPGTRLTVL.

The chain joins TRBV6-5 to TRBJ2-1, with D possibly matching TRBD1 (6 bases). CDR3 length equals 14 residues. V lost 0 bases and J lost 9, with 12 bases in between. From germline, CDR1 is MNHEY and CDR2 SVGAGI. The CDR3 protein is CASSYSSGGSEQFF. In DNA, the CDR3 is TGTGCCAGCAGTTACTCGAGTGGGGGCAGTGAGCAGTTCTTC.

The gene calls are TRBV27 and TRBJ2-1; 8 positions agree with TRBD2. This CDR3 is built from 16 residues. Looked up from germline, CDR1 is MNHEY and CDR2 is SMNVEV (reference sequence). V dropped 7 bases and J dropped 6; count of bases not matched to a gene: 14. The CDR3 protein is CASTRAIAGILNEQFF. The CDR3 DNA reads as TGTGCCAGCACCCGGGCCATAGCGGGGATCCTCAATGAGCAGTTCTTC.

The chain combines TRBV5-6 with TRBJ2-5; D may be TRBD1 (6 bases). V was shortened by 4 bases and J by 2 bases, with 15 bases between the two germline ends. This CDR3 has 15 amino acids. Germline V lookup: CDR1 SGHDT, CDR2 YYEEEE. CDR3: CASSRPAGEQETQYF. DNA for the CDR3: TGTGCCAGCAGCCGCCCCGCAGGGGAGCAAGAGACCCAGTACTTC.

V gene TRBV11-2 combines with J gene TRBJ2-1; weak D call: TRBD2 (6 bases). V gave up 2 bases and J gave up 3 bases, with 11 bases separating them. The V gene's germline CDR1 is SGHAT and CDR2 FQNNGV. The CDR3 covers 15 residues. The CDR3 reads CASSLIAESYNEQFF. In DNA, the CDR3 is TGTGCCAGCAGCTTAATAGCGGAGAGCTACAATGAGCAGTTCTTC. Filled out from reference TRBV11-2 and TRBJ2-1, the complete variable domain reads EAGVAQSPRYKIIEKRQSVAFWCNPISGHATLYWYQQILGQGPKLLIQFQNNGVVDDSQLPKDRFSAERLKGVDSTLKIQPAKLEDSAVYLCASSLIAESYNEQFFGPGTRLTVL.

CDR3 in DNA: TGTGCCAGCAGTCCGGACACTGGGGCAGGGGGGCGACAAGGATACTTC. This translates into CASSPDTGAGGRQGYF. V is TRBV28 and J is TRBJ2-7; D might be TRBD1 (7 bases). CDR1 is MDHEN and CDR2 is SYDVKM in the germline V gene. V was pared by 5 bases and J by 13 bases, with 30 bases between. This CDR3 region has 16 residues.

The gene calls are TRBV5-8 and TRBJ1-5; D is unclear. V was trimmed by 1 base and J by 6 bases, leaving 14 bases between them. Germline CDR1 SGHTS, CDR2 YDEGEE. The CDR3 length is 15 residues. CDR3 coding DNA: TGTGCCAGCAGCTTGAGACTCGTACCGGGTCAGCCCCAGCATTTT. As protein: CASSLRLVPGQPQHF.

This clone was seen a single time. The gene calls are TRBV7-2 and TRBJ1-3, with D perhaps matching TRBD1 (6 bases). The CDR3 is 14 amino acids. Germline V gives CDR1 SGHTA, CDR2 FQGNSA. Trimming shortened V by 2 bases and J by 4 bases, and 9 bases separated the two germline ends. The CDR3 coding sequence is TGTGCCAGCAGCTTAACGGGGGGCGGAAACACCATATATTTT. Translated: CASSLTGGGNTIYF. The whole variable domain, filled in from reference TRBV7-2 and TRBJ1-3, reads GAGVSQSPSNKVTEKGKDVELRCDPISGHTALYWYRQSLGQGLEFLIYFQGNSAPDKSGLPSDRFSAERTGGSVSTLTIQRTQQEDSAVYLCASSLTGGGNTIYFGEGSWLTVV.